This T cell receptor (beta chain) derives from a study of blood T cell repertoires in COVID-19 (dated by TCRdb to 2018 to 2020). Concerning the study at large: The collaborator samples originated in the United States, Italy and Spain and spanned the acute and convalescent phases of COVID-19. The prospective study material was composed of cDNA or gDNA derived from T cells, B-cell-depleted T cells, or PBMCs. The dataset comprised deeply sampled blood TCRbeta repertoires from subjects exposed to, actively infected with, or recovered from COVID-19. A freely available public database, intended as a resource for researchers studying the immune response to SARS-CoV-2, is where the repertoires were released. Samples were obtained from the ongoing ImmuneRACE study (first 160 participants) and from roughly 1,300 subjects provided by 6 global collaborators. The sample metadata nearly always contained a de-identified subject ID, COVID-19 status, age in years and sex. Where HLA class I and class II types were available, the types were taken from metadata supplied by the sample provider, not from assay-based typing.

CDR1 is given as SEHNR and CDR2 as FQNEAQ, both from the germline V gene (reference sequence). Its CDR3 holds 15 amino acids, cysteine through phenylalanine. Only the CDR3 DNA is retained, 45 bases long and in frame from the first base. Here V drops 5 bases and J drops 2 bases, and the junction holds 7 bases not matched to any gene. Collaborating institutions collected whole blood in K2EDTA tubes following their own protocols. Collaborator samples were shipped for TCRbeta analysis as frozen whole blood, isolated PBMCs, or DNA extracted from either sample type. Results the study describes overall, beyond this receptor: The quantity of clinical and demographic metadata differed by source and by participant and was supplied without curation.

Worth noting for this clone: Its antigen is still unknown. The sample holds no much larger clone one base away, and base qualities are not on file.

TCRbeta CDR3 regions were amplified from genomic DNA by means of the immunoSEQ Assay, a bias-controlled multiplex PCR. As for the authors' bioinformatics: The number of nucleated cells in each sample was estimated from the amplification of reference gene primers within the assay. Sequence reads were collapsed and filtered to measure the absolute abundance of every unique TCRbeta CDR3 rearrangement. For each sample, productive Simpson clonality was calculated as the square root of Simpson's diversity index over productive rearrangements. Held by TCRdb, this immuneACCESS table contains in-frame sequences only and omits some clones. Under half of the omission traces to an unresolved V gene where checked; the cause of the rest is unknown. V, J and clone size were drawn from that table, and D and trimming were deduced from the DNA. In this sample the table shows about 200,000 clones, about 90% of which occur a single time. The ten top clones hold 1.5% to 2% of the sample.

The specimen was peripheral blood. The chain is assembled from TRBV7-9 and TRBJ2-7, with 9 central nucleotides matching TRBD1. The sequence was collected from a man between 18 and 29 years old with active or convalescent COVID-19. The DNA sequence is TGTGCCAGCAGCCCCGGGACAGGGTTTACCTACGAGCAGTACTTC. Its protein is CASSPGTGFTYEQYF.